This T cell receptor (beta chain) was identified in a study of blood T cell repertoires in COVID-19. Study details: The analysed material was cDNA or gDNA that came from T cells, B-cell-depleted T cells, or PBMCs.

Original processing notes: Cell counts per sample came from amplifying reference gene primers. Some clones are missing from TCRdb's copy, which holds only in-frame ones; the method was immunoSEQ multiplex PCR. V, J and clone size are taken as reported in that table, and D and trimming were inferred from the DNA itself. This table holds under 55,000 clones, around 80% found once. This clone was picked up a small number of times. CDR1 and CDR2 from the germline V gene are ENHRY and SYGVKD. The CDR3 sequence is 19 residues long. V trimming: 0 bases; J trimming: 0 bases; junction bases outside the gene matches: 11.

This sequence was found in a man between 65 and 79 years old with acute or convalescent COVID-19. J is TRBJ1-3 and V is TRBV10-3; 7 bases are a match to TRBD1. The source material was peripheral blood. The CDR3 region has the DNA TGTGCCATCAGTGAGTCGGCAGGGGGACTGAAGGGCTCTGGAAACACCATATATTTT. It codes for CAISESAGGLKGSGNTIYF.